The 4 T cell receptor beta chains below all came from one sample that was sequenced in a study of Graves' ophthalmopathy and Graves' hyperthyroidism. Investigators amplified TCR beta CDR3 regions from RNA transcripts. Investigators did first-round RT-PCR with HTBI primers, then second-round multiplex PCR. TCRdb independently ran MiXCR on the multiplex PCR reads; one entry per CDR3 protein. The table shows hundreds of thousands of distinct CDR3 sequences, with about two fifths occurring only once. The sample consisted of peripheral blood. Receptor source: an adult man with Graves' ophthalmopathy.

The chain has TRBV5-1 and TRBJ2-3, with TRBD2 matching 11 bases. Losses at the gene ends were 7 bases for V and 2 bases for J; bases not matched to a gene: 6. The V gene's germline CDR1 is SGHRS and CDR2 YFSETQ. The length of the CDR3 is 15 residues. The CDR3 DNA is TGCGCCAGCCAACTAGCGGGGGATACCACAGATACGCAGTATTTT. It specifies CASQLAGDTTDTQYF.

This clonotype showed up just once. The germline gene is not matched at one end of the junction; a read error may be the cause. This sequence joins TRBV29-1 and TRBJ2-6; 8 bases are shared with TRBD2. The CDR3 extends over 12 amino acids. The germline V gene encodes CDR1 SQVTM and CDR2 ANQGSEA. CDR3 DNA sequence: TGCAGCGTTGCGTTACGGGAGGGGACTGAAGCTTTC. Translating it yields CSVALREGTEAF.

The rearrangement uses TRBV12-3 or TRBV12-4 and TRBJ1-3; 8 bases align to TRBD1. The CDR3 totals 14 residues. V trimming: 3 bases; J trimming: 7 bases; junction bases outside the gene matches: 5. In DNA form, the CDR3 reads TGTGCCAGCAGTTTTTTCCAGGGGGCGAACACCATATATTTT. Amino acids: CASSFFQGANTIYF.

J is TRBJ1-6 and V is TRBV10-3, with 9 bases lining up with TRBD1. The CDR3 contains 19 residues. Germline V lookup: CDR1 ENHRY, CDR2 SYGVKD. Trimming removed 5 bases from V and 16 bases from J; junction bases left unmatched: 27. CDR3: CAISYLGQGALPTPTNLHF. CDR3 coding DNA: TGTGCCATCAGTTACTTGGGACAGGGCGCCTTACCAACACCGACAAATCTCCACTTT.